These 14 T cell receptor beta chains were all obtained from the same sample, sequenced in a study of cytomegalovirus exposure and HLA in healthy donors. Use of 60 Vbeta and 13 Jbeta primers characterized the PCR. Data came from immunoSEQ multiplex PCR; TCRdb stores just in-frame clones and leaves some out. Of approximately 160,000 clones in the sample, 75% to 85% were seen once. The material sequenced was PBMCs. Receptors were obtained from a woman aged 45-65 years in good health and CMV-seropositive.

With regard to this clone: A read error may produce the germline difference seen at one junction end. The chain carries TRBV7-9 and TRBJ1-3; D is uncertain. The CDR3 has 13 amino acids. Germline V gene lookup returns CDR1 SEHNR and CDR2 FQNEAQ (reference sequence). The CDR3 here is CASSLDALNTIYF. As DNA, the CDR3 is TGTGCCAGCAGTTTAGACGCGCTAAACACCATATATTTT.

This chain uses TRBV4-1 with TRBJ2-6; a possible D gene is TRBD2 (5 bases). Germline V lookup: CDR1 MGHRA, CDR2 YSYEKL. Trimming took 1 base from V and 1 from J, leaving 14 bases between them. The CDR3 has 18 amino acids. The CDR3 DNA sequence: TGCGCCAGCAGCCAAGCGAGCATCCGGGGATCTGGGGCCAACGTCCTGACTTTC. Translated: CASSQASIRGSGANVLTF.

The CDR3 nucleotides are TGTGCCAGCGCCGCCGGCGGGGGGTCCTACGAGCAGTACTTC. This encodes CASAAGGGSYEQYF. The chain uses TRBV4-2 and TRBJ2-7; TRBD2 matches at 8 bases. The ends lost 8 bases at V and 1 base at J; junction bases unmatched: 7. CDR3 size: 14 residues. The germline V gene encodes CDR1 LGHNA and CDR2 YNFKEQ.

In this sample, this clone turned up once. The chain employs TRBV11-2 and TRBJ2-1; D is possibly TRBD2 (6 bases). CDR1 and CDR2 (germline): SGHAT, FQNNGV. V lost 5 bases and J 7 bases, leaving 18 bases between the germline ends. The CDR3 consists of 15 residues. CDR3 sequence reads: CASSTAGTLRNEQFF. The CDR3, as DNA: TGTGCCAGCAGCACAGCCGGGACTCTTCGGAATGAGCAGTTCTTC.

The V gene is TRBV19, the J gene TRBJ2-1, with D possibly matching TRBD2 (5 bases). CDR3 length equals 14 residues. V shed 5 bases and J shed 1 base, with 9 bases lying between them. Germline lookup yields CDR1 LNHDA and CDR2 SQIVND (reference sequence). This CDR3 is CASSAGGSYNEQFF. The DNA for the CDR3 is TGTGCCAGTAGTGCGGGCGGGTCCTACAATGAGCAGTTCTTC.

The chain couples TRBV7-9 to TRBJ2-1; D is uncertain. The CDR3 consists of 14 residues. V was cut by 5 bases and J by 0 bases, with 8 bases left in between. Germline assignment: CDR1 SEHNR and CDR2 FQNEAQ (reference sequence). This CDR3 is CASSPPGSYNEQFF. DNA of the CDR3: TGTGCCAGCAGCCCCCCCGGCTCCTACAATGAGCAGTTCTTC.

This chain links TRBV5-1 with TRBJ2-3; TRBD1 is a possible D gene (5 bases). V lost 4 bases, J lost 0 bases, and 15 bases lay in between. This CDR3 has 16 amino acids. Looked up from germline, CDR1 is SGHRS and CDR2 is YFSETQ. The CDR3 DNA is TGCGCCAGCAGCCTTCAGGGCCCTACTAGCACAGATACGCAGTATTTT. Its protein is CASSLQGPTSTDTQYF.

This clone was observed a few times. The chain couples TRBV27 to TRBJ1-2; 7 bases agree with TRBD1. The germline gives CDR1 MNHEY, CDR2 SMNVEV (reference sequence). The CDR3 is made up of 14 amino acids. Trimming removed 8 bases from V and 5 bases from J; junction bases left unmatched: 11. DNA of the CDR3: TGTGCCAGCTCTCTAACAGGGGACCTGTATGGCTACACCTTC. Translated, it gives CASSLTGDLYGYTF.

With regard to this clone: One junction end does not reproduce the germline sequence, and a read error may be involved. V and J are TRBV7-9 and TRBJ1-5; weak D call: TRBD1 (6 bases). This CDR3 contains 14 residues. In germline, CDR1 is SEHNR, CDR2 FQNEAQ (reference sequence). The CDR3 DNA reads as TGTTCCAGCAGCTCAGGGGTAAGCAATCAGCCCCAGCATTTT. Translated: CSSSSGVSNQPQHF. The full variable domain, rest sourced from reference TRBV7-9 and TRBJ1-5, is DTGVSQNPRHKITKRGQNVTFRCDPISEHNRLYWYRQTLGQGPEFLTYFQNEAQLEKSRLLSDRFSAERPKGSFSTLEIQRTEQGDSAMYLCSSSSGVSNQPQHFGDGTRLSIL.

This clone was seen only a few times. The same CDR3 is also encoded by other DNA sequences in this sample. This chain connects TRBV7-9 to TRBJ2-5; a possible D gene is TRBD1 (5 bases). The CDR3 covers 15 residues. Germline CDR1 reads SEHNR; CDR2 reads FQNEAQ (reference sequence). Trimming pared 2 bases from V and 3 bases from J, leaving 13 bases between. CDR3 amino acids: CASSLYQGGEETQYF. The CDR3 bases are TGTGCCAGCAGCTTATACCAGGGTGGGGAAGAGACCCAGTACTTC.

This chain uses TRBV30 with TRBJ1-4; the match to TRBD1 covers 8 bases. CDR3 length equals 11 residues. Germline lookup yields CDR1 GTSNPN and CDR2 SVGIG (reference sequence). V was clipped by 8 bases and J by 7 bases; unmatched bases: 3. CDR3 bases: TGTGCCGGACAGGGTAGTGAAAAACTGTTTTTT. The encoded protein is CAGQGSEKLFF.

The CDR3 DNA follows: TGTGCCAGCAGTTACGTGGACAGGGTCGGGGAGACCCAGTACTTC. It encodes CASSYVDRVGETQYF. The genes are TRBV6-6 and TRBJ2-5; 8 positions agree with TRBD1. CDR3 length: 15 amino acids. J was trimmed by 5 bases and V by 2 bases; bases with no gene match: 7. The germline V gene has CDR1 MNHNY and CDR2 SVGAGI (reference sequence).

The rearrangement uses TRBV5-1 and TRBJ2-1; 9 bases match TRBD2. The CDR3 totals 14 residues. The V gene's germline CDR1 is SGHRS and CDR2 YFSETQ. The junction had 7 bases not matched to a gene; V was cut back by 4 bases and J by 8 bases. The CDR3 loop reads CASSPRLAEDEQFF. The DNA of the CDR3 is TGCGCCAGCAGCCCAAGACTAGCGGAGGATGAGCAGTTCTTC.

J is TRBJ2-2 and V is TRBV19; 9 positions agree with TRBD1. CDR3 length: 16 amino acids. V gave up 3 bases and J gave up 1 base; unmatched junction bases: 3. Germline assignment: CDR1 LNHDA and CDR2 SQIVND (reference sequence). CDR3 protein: CASSIGTGMNTGELFF. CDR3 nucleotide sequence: TGTGCCAGTAGTATTGGGACAGGGATGAACACCGGGGAGCTGTTTTTT.